This T cell receptor (beta chain) stems from a study of blood T cells in healthy people across ages. The study's findings and limits: A strong correlation between TCR beta diversity and naive T cell percentage was seen.

A J-beta primer mix and a sample-barcoded 5' primer were used in a second PCR of roughly 6 to 12 cycles. TCRdb called the 5' RACE reads again in MiXCR, with one record for every CDR3 protein. This table holds 1.5 million to 2 million distinct CDR3 sequences, 28% found once. A note on this clonotype: Its antigen is as yet unknown.

This CDR3 region has 17 residues. CDR1 and CDR2 from the germline V gene are SGHRS and YFSETQ. V was pared by 3 bases and J by 0 bases, with 17 bases between. This chain links TRBV5-1 with TRBJ2-3; TRBD2 might be the D (6 bases). Source material: blood. The sequence derives from a woman in her twenties or thirties in good health. The CDR3 loop is CASSSSPAGTSTDTQYF. As DNA, the CDR3 is TGCGCCAGCAGCTCCAGCCCCGCGGGGACTAGCACAGATACGCAGTATTTT.